The following is a T cell receptor (beta chain) sequence with its context. The specificity of this receptor is unknown. No qualities accompany the bases; no much larger clone lies one base away. RNA was extracted with the RNeasy kit and 0.5 to 1 ug was reverse transcribed using random hexamers. The immunoSEQ multiplex PCR assay, which covers 54 Vbeta and 13 Jbeta segments, was used to amplify TCR beta CDR3 regions. To correct PCR amplification bias, a synthetic template baseline was used for both primer optimization and computational correction. In the paper's pipeline: Reads were annotated to V, D and J genes according to IMGT and were analyzed with immunoSEQ Analyzer, with only productive sequences retained. To calculate clonality, Shannon entropy was normalized by log2 of the number of productive unique sequences and then subtracted from one. For each patient and control, public and private clones were evaluated within the 100 most prevalent clones. Clones were defined as Susac-specific when absent from the healthy and MS cohorts, from about 1,100 published viral clones and from other ImmuneACCESS disease sequences. The public reads were reprocessed in TCRdb via fastp at Q25 and MiXCR, keeping in-frame beta chains. Every entry covers one CDR3 protein and lists the most common genes and DNA from its rows. TCRdb, not the original authors, processed these V and J calls. This sample comprises some 210,000 distinct CDR3 sequences, roughly 93% of them detected only once. The top ten hold approximately 0.15% of the sample.

Peripheral blood CD8+ and CD4+ T cells from healthy donors, Susac syndrome patients and multiple sclerosis patients were profiled using high-throughput TCR beta sequencing. Susac syndrome patients met recently defined diagnostic criteria for definite or probable disease. Bulk CD8+ and CD4+ T cells were purified by magnetic negative isolation, whereas CD8+ TEMRA cells were enriched by FACS. Blood was collected in EDTA tubes and processed within 24 hours, with PBMCs isolated through density gradient centrifugation. PBMCs intended for TCR sequencing were frozen in liquid nitrogen and were later thawed in a 37 degrees C water bath. A purity of at least 90% was achieved for sorted or isolated CD4+, CD8+ and CD8+ TEMRA cells. From the cysteine through the phenylalanine, the CDR3 covers 14 amino acids. The retained sequence is limited to the CDR3, 42 bases, with the frame set at the first base. V drops 2 bases and J drops 2 bases, leaving 12 bases in between. The germline V gene (reference sequence) yields GTSNPN for CDR1 and SVGIG for CDR2.

The data were obtained in a study of CD8 T cells in Susac syndrome (dated by TCRdb to the late 2010s). In terms of the full investigation: Among the Susac syndrome patients who were sequenced, clinically active disease was present in six and clinical remission was observed in eight or nine. At blood withdrawal, Susac syndrome patients were either therapy-naive, taking corticosteroids (in some cases with IVIg as well), or taking IVIg alone. The study used repertoire sequencing to test whether antigen drove CD8+ T cell activation and differentiation in Susac syndrome. On the study overall, not on this receptor specifically: The number of individuals in the TCR sequencing and HLA analysis was recognized as being relatively small. In patients with Susac syndrome, the CD4+ T cell repertoire showed no detectable clonal expansion.

Sequenced input: CD4+ T cells from PBMCs. The sequence was collected from a human donor with Susac syndrome. Recombination linked TRBV30 to TRBJ1-1, and TRBD1 may be the D gene, going by 5 matching bases. The sequenced DNA is TGTGCCTGGAGTCCGGGGACGGAAAACACTGAAGCTTTCTTT. Its coded protein is CAWSPGTENTEAFF. Reference TRBV30 and TRBJ1-1 proteins supply the regions before and after the CDR3; the full variable domain is: SQTIHQWPATLVQPVGSPLSLECTVEGTSNPNLYWYRQAAGRGLQLLFYSVGIGQISSEVPQNLSASRPQDRQFILSSKKLLLSDSGFYLCAWSPGTENTEAFFGQGTRLTVV.